This TCR beta chain stems from a study of cytomegalovirus exposure and HLA in healthy donors. Study information: Earlier, 95 million to 140 million unique TCR beta sequences were recovered from around 200 million T cells by an analysis. Out of approximately 400 genotyped donors, about 80% belonged to the Caucasian-associated ancestry cluster. Study-wide points: Across donors, most TCRs were seen rarely, yet some public ones were widespread.

Note on this clone: Its antigen is unknown.

PCR primers comprised 60 Vbeta and 13 Jbeta primers. Produced via immunoSEQ multiplex PCR; TCRdb's table is partial and in-frame only. The sample records 180,000 or so clones, around 76% being singletons. Germline-derived CDR1 and CDR2 are MNHEY and SVGAGI. The CDR3 length is 16 residues. The V gene lost 2 bases and the J gene lost 1 base, with 13 bases spanning the gap. The specimen sequenced was PBMCs. This receptor was taken from a man aged 40-49 years in good health and CMV-seronegative. The V and J genes are TRBV6-5 and TRBJ2-3; D possibly corresponds to TRBD2 (6 bases). CDR3 nucleotide sequence: TGTGCCAGCAGTTACGGGGGGTCTAGCGGCACAGATACGCAGTATTTT. It codes for CASSYGGSSGTDTQYF.